These 26 T cell receptor beta chains were all obtained from the same sample, sequenced in a study of OX40 agonist ivuxolimab in advanced cancers. Only in-frame clones appear in the TCRdb table, and some are missing; sequencing was by immunoSEQ multiplex PCR. The sample includes about 64,000 clones, about 87% seen only once; the top ten take 0.65% to 0.7%. Sequenced here: CD4+ or CD8+ T cells sorted from blood, sampled in a trial of the OX40 agonist ivuxolimab. The receptors here all came from an adult with an advanced solid tumor such as melanoma, head and neck, liver or kidney cancer.

The rearrangement links TRBV4-1 to TRBJ2-7; possibly TRBD2 for D (6 bases). CDR3 size: 13 residues. The germline V and J ends were trimmed by 4 bases and 5 bases, with 12 bases remaining between them. Germline CDR1 is MGHRA and CDR2 is YSYEKL. The CDR3 loop is CASSLRSGDEQYF. CDR3 DNA sequence: TGCGCCAGCAGCCTCAGATCGGGGGACGAGCAGTACTTC.

The gene calls are TRBV19 and TRBJ1-3; 7 bases fit TRBD1. V dropped 3 bases and J dropped 0; count of bases not matched to a gene: 8. Germline V gene lookup returns CDR1 LNHDA and CDR2 SQIVND (reference sequence). The CDR3 is 17 residues long. CDR3 sequence: CASSMFLGQISGNTIYF. The DNA of the CDR3 is TGTGCCAGTAGTATGTTTTTGGGACAGATCTCTGGAAACACCATATATTTT.

The chain joins TRBV7-6 to TRBJ2-7; D unclear. The V and J ends lost 0 bases and 6 bases respectively, with 18 bases between them. The CDR3 length is 16 residues. Germline V gene data show CDR1 as SGHVS and CDR2 as FNYEAQ. The CDR3 DNA reads TGTGCCAGCAGCTTAGCCATAGGTAGGCTAGTCGGCGAGCAGTACTTC. It yields the protein CASSLAIGRLVGEQYF.

The chain recombines TRBV2 with TRBJ1-1; 8 nucleotides match TRBD1. The CDR3 runs 14 residues. Germline assignment: CDR1 SNHLY and CDR2 FYNNEI. V trimming: 10 bases; J trimming: 4 bases; junction bases outside the gene matches: 11. This chain's CDR3 is CATSPGTGPTEAFF. In DNA form, the CDR3 reads TGTGCCACTTCACCCGGGACAGGACCCACTGAAGCTTTCTTT.

A single count supports this clone. This rearrangement joins TRBV2 to TRBJ2-1; tentatively, D is TRBD1 (6 bases). This CDR3 region has 15 residues. V was trimmed by 2 bases and J by 4 bases, leaving 12 bases between them. Germline values: CDR1 SNHLY, CDR2 FYNNEI. CDR3 DNA: TGTGCCAGCAGTGAAAGGCAGGGGAAGTACAATGAGCAGTTCTTC. Its translation is CASSERQGKYNEQFF.

V is TRBV6-1 and J is TRBJ2-7; 7 bases agree with TRBD1. This CDR3 contains 13 residues. Germline V CDR1 and CDR2: MNHNS, SASEGT. J gave up 5 bases and V 1 base, and 2 bases lay outside the gene matches. The CDR3 region is CASSEVTGDEQYF. As DNA, the CDR3 is TGTGCCAGCAGTGAAGTCACAGGGGACGAGCAGTACTTC.

This chain connects TRBV28 to TRBJ2-7, with D hard to call. Trimming removed 4 bases at V and 6 bases at J, with 10 bases between. Per the germline V gene, CDR1 is MDHEN and CDR2 is SYDVKM. CDR3 length: 12 residues. The CDR3, as DNA: TGTGCCAGCAGTTCCTCACCCGGCGAGCAGTACTTC. Translation gives CASSSSPGEQYF.

This clone was observed a handful of times. Other nucleotide sequences in the sample specify the same CDR3. CDR3 sequence reads: CASSLSRGPYNEQFF. CDR3 bases: TGTGCCAGCAGCTTAAGCAGGGGACCTTACAATGAGCAGTTCTTC. The chain joins TRBV7-2 to TRBJ2-1; D may be TRBD1 (6 bases). CDR1 and CDR2 (germline): SGHTA, FQGNSA. The germline V and J ends were trimmed by 2 bases and 4 bases, with 12 bases remaining between them. The CDR3 runs to 15 residues. Drawing the rest from reference TRBV7-2 and TRBJ2-1, the complete variable domain is GAGVSQSPSNKVTEKGKDVELRCDPISGHTALYWYRQSLGQGLEFLIYFQGNSAPDKSGLPSDRFSAERTGGSVSTLTIQRTQQEDSAVYLCASSLSRGPYNEQFFGPGTRLTVL.

The J gene is TRBJ2-7, the V gene TRBV10-3; D assignment may be TRBD1 or TRBD2 (5 bases each). V dropped 6 bases and J dropped 0 bases, with 12 bases sitting between them. This CDR3 contains 14 residues. Germline CDR1 is ENHRY and CDR2 is SYGVKD. The CDR3 sequence: CAIRPGLGSYEQYF. The CDR3 coding sequence is TGTGCCATCAGGCCGGGGCTAGGCTCCTACGAGCAGTACTTC.

This rearrangement joins TRBV4-1 to TRBJ1-5; D remains unclear. This CDR3 contains 14 residues. Trimming shortened V by 0 bases and J by 6 bases, and 9 bases separated the two germline ends. Germline CDR1 is MGHRA and CDR2 is YSYEKL. CDR3 in amino acids: CASSQETSGQPQHF. CDR3 nucleotides: TGCGCCAGCAGCCAAGAGACCTCCGGTCAGCCCCAGCATTTT.

On this clone: The same CDR3 arises from other DNA sequences in this sample as well. The chain uses TRBV5-4 and TRBJ2-5; D ambiguous. The CDR3 has 14 amino acids. Germline-derived CDR1 and CDR2 are SGHNT and YYREEE (reference sequence). The ends were cut back, 0 bases at V and 1 base at J, with 7 bases in the middle. CDR3 in amino acids: CASSLGGTQETQYF. CDR3 bases: TGTGCCAGCAGCTTGGGAGGAACCCAAGAGACCCAGTACTTC.

The rearrangement uses TRBV9 and TRBJ1-3; no clear D. CDR1 SGDLS and CDR2 YYNGEE come from the germline V gene. This CDR3 comprises 11 residues. V lost 7 bases, J lost 4 bases, and 6 bases lay in between. This chain's CDR3 is CASGYGNTIYF. CDR3 nucleotides: TGTGCCAGCGGTTACGGAAACACCATATATTTT.

This clone showed up just once. This chain links TRBV7-9 with TRBJ1-5; tentatively, D is TRBD1 (5 bases). The CDR3 is made up of 14 amino acids. Trimming left V 4 bases short and J 4 bases short, with 11 bases between. From germline, CDR1 is SEHNR and CDR2 FQNEAQ (reference sequence). Here the CDR3 reads CASSSGGGNQPQHF. The CDR3 DNA reads TGTGCCAGCAGCTCCGGGGGTGGGAATCAGCCCCAGCATTTT.

The rearrangement joins TRBV7-9 to TRBJ1-2; D perhaps matches TRBD1 (6 bases). The CDR3 has 13 amino acids. V was clipped by 3 bases and J by 8 bases, with 13 bases between them. Germline CDR1 reads SEHNR; CDR2 reads FQNEAQ (reference sequence). CDR3 sequence reads: CASSFNRAEGYTF. CDR3 DNA: TGTGCCAGCAGCTTCAACAGGGCAGAGGGCTACACCTTC.

V is TRBV5-1 and J is TRBJ2-5; the match to TRBD1 covers 7 bases. The ends lost 4 bases at V and 7 bases at J; junction bases unmatched: 4. The CDR3 extends over 12 amino acids. Germline V CDR1 and CDR2: SGHRS, YFSETQ. CDR3 coding DNA: TGCGCCAGCAGCCGGGACAGAATGACCCAGTACTTC. This gives the protein CASSRDRMTQYF.

The gene calls are TRBV21-1 and TRBJ2-7; TRBD2, the table's D call, lacks a check against the DNA. TRBV21-1 is shown as a pseudogene. The CDR3 loop spans 13 amino acids. The CDR3 coding sequence is TGTGCCAGCAGCTTTGCGGGGGGCCACGAGCAGTACTTC. Protein sequence: CASSFAGGHEQYF.

The chain recombines TRBV7-9 with TRBJ2-1; 8 bases align to TRBD2. The trim removed 4 bases at V and 8 bases at J, leaving 10 bases unmatched. The CDR3 has 15 residues. CDR1 SEHNR and CDR2 FQNEAQ come from the germline V gene (reference sequence). The CDR3 spells CASSSREGAMYEQFF. The CDR3 nucleotides are TGTGCCAGCAGCTCCCGGGAGGGCGCGATGTATGAGCAGTTCTTC.

This chain uses TRBV4-1 with TRBJ2-1; possible D gene TRBD1, 6 bases. V lost 2 bases to trimming and J lost 5 bases, with 10 bases between them. Looked up from germline, CDR1 is MGHRA and CDR2 is YSYEKL. There are 14 residues in the CDR3. DNA of the CDR3: TGCGCCAGCAGCCAATCCGGGACACACAATGAGCAGTTCTTC. Translating it yields CASSQSGTHNEQFF.

V and J are TRBV18 and TRBJ1-1; 11 bases agree with TRBD1. The germline CDR1 and CDR2 sequences are KGHSH and LQKENI. V lost 3 bases and J lost 0; bases outside the gene matches: 6. This CDR3 spans 17 amino acids. Here the CDR3 DNA reads TGTGCCAGCTCACCCACTTGGACAGGGGGCATGAACACTGAAGCTTTCTTT. This codes for CASSPTWTGGMNTEAFF.

CDR3 bases: TGTGCCAGCAGCGGGACGCCATACAATGAGCAGTTCTTC. Translated: CASSGTPYNEQFF. This chain uses TRBV9 with TRBJ2-1; D gene uncertain. Trimming stripped 3 bases from V and 4 bases from J, with 8 bases between. CDR3 length equals 13 residues. CDR1 and CDR2 from the germline V gene are SGDLS and YYNGEE.

Turning to this clone: Compared with germline, one end of the junction differs, possibly owing to a read error. This chain joins TRBV10-1 and TRBJ2-1, with D maybe TRBD1 (6 bases). CDR1 is WNHNN and CDR2 is SYGVQD in the germline V gene (reference sequence). The CDR3 length is 14 residues. DNA of the CDR3: TGCGCCAGCAGTGACCCGGGACACCACAACGAGCAGTTCTTC. Translation gives CASSDPGHHNEQFF.

V gene TRBV28 combines with J gene TRBJ2-1; 9 nucleotides match TRBD2. The V gene's germline CDR1 is MDHEN and CDR2 SYDVKM. The CDR3 length is 16 residues. V was pared by 8 bases and J by 1 base, with 9 bases of the junction left unmatched. The DNA for the CDR3 is TGTGCCAGCTCGGCGGGGGGGGCCCCATCCTACAATGAGCAGTTCTTC. Its translation is CASSAGGAPSYNEQFF.

The chain employs TRBV7-9 and TRBJ2-5, with TRBD2 matching over 10 bases. CDR3 length: 19 residues. J lost 1 base, V lost 0 bases, and 11 bases had no gene match. Germline loops: CDR1 SEHNR, CDR2 FQNEAQ (reference sequence). For the CDR3, the DNA is TGTGCCAGCAGCTTAGCGAGGGCTAGCGGGAGACCTATCCAAGAGACCCAGTACTTC. It translates to CASSLARASGRPIQETQYF. Combining the CDR3 with reference TRBV7-9 and TRBJ2-5 gives the whole variable domain DTGVSQNPRHKITKRGQNVTFRCDPISEHNRLYWYRQTLGQGPEFLTYFQNEAQLEKSRLLSDRFSAERPKGSFSTLEIQRTEQGDSAMYLCASSLARASGRPIQETQYFGPGTRLLVL.

The rearrangement links TRBV5-1 to TRBJ1-2; maybe TRBD1 (6 bases). V lost 0 bases to trimming and J lost 6 bases, with 12 bases between them. In germline, CDR1 is SGHRS, CDR2 YFSETQ. The CDR3 is 14 residues long. CDR3 DNA: TGCGCCAGCAGCTTGGGCCAACAGGGAGATGGCTACACCTTC. It specifies CASSLGQQGDGYTF.

The J gene is TRBJ2-7, the V gene TRBV11-2, with unresolved D. This CDR3 comprises 14 residues. V was shortened by 1 base and J by 7 bases, with 14 bases between the two germline ends. Germline values: CDR1 SGHAT, CDR2 FQNNGV. CDR3 amino acids: CASSLVTAGGEQYF. Written as DNA, the CDR3 is TGTGCCAGCAGCTTAGTGACGGCCGGTGGGGAGCAGTACTTC.

The chain recombines TRBV7-3 with TRBJ2-1; D ambiguous. V lost 0 bases, J lost 5 bases, and 5 bases lay in between. CDR3 length: 13 amino acids. CDR1 SGHTA and CDR2 FQGTGA come from the germline V gene. CDR3 DNA: TGTGCCAGCAGCTTAACTAGCCACAATGAGCAGTTCTTC. Amino acids: CASSLTSHNEQFF.